This T cell receptor (beta chain) was identified in a study of patients and donors after allogeneic stem cell transplantation. Germline CDR1 and CDR2: MNHEY and SMNVEV (reference sequence). V trimming: 0 bases; J trimming: 1 base; junction bases outside the gene matches: 10. The CDR3 extends over 18 amino acids. TCRdb redid the calling of the RT-PCR reads with MiXCR, one entry per CDR3 protein. The sample yields about 24,000 distinct CDR3 sequences, 35% to 45% seen once. The sequence derives from a human donor who was either an allogeneic HSCT recipient or a stem cell or donor lymphocyte infusion donor (not recorded which). It is not recorded whose cells these are; they may come from a transplant donor. This sequence joins TRBV27 and TRBJ2-5; 8 bases line up with TRBD2. The material sequenced was blood, either unsorted or a sorted T cell fraction (not recorded which). In nucleotides, the CDR3 is TGTGCCAGCAGTTTATCTAGCGGGATTCCCCCTACCCAAGAGACCCAGTACTTC. Its translation: CASSLSSGIPPTQETQYF.